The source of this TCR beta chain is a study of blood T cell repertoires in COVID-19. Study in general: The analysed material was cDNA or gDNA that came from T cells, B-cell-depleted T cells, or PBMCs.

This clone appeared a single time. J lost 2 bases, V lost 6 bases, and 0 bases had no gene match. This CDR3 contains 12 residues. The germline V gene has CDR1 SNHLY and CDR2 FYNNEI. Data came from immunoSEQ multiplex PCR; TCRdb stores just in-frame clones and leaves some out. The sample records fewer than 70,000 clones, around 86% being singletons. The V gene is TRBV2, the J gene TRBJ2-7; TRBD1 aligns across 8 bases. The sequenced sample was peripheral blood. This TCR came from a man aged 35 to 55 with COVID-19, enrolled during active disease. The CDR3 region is CASRDRAYEQYF. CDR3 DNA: TGTGCCAGCAGGGACAGGGCCTACGAGCAGTACTTC.